The clone carrying this TCR beta chain was recorded a few times. The V end was cut by 9 bases, the J end by 6 bases, with 20 bases between. The CDR3 has 15 amino acids. The TCR library protocol attached unique molecular identifiers to the individual cDNA molecules. In TCRdb, the 5' RACE reads were re-called with MiXCR into one record per CDR3 protein. This sample has 75,000 to 90,000 distinct CDR3 sequences, with approximately 15% found just once. The data were taken from a study of early T cells in non-severe SARS-CoV-2 infection. Material for sequencing was whole blood. This receptor was obtained from an adult who was a healthcare worker with PCR-confirmed SARS-CoV-2 infection or an uninfected control (not recorded which). The chain couples TRBV12-3 or TRBV12-4 to TRBJ2-2, with D tentatively TRBD2 (6 bases). The CDR3 coding sequence is TGTGCCAGTACCCCGGGAGACATAAAGCCCGGGGAGCTGTTTTTT. Translating it yields CASTPGDIKPGELFF.